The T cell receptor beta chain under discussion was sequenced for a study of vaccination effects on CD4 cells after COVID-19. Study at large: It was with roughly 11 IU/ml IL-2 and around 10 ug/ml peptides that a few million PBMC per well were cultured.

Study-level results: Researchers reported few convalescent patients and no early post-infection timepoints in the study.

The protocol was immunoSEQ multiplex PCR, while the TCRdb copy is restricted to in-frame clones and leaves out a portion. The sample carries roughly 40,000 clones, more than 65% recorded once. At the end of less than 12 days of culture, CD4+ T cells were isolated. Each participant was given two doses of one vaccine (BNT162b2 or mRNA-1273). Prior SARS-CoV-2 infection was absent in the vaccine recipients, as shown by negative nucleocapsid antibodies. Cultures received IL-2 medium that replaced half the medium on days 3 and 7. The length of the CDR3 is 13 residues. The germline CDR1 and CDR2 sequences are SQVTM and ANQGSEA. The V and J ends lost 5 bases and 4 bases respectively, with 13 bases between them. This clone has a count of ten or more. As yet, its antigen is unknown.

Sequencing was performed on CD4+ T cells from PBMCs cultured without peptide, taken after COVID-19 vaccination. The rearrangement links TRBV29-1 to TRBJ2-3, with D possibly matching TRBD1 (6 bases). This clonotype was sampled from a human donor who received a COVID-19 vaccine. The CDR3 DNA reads TGCAGCGTTCCTAAAACAGGGCCAGATACGCAGTATTTT. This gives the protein CSVPKTGPDTQYF.